The clone carrying this T cell receptor (beta chain) was seen at least ten times. Its antigen is undetermined. The sample originates from a study of neurological immune-mediated disorders. As for the cDNA, it was generated by 5'RACE with 10-nucleotide random UMIs. TCRdb re-called the 5' RACE reads with MiXCR, one entry per CDR3 protein. This sample has tens of thousands of distinct CDR3 sequences; approximately 14% occur once, and the top ten carry roughly 4.2%. Points from the study as a whole: Expanded clones shared no identical CDR3 amino acid sequences across subjects, which suggested private TCR-beta repertoires in all groups.

The ends were cut back, 0 bases at V and 1 base at J, with 9 bases in the middle. CDR1 and CDR2 (germline): LNHNV, YYDKDF (reference sequence). This CDR3 contains 15 residues. As for time point: longitudinal time-point 1 (baseline). This chain joins TRBV15 and TRBJ1-1; D is unresolved. Sequences were obtained from PBMCs. The origin of this receptor is a female donor with HTLV-1-associated myelopathy (HAM/TSP). CDR3 DNA: TGTGCCACCAGCAGAGATCACAGTCAGAACACTGAAGCTTTCTTT. This gives the protein CATSRDHSQNTEAFF.